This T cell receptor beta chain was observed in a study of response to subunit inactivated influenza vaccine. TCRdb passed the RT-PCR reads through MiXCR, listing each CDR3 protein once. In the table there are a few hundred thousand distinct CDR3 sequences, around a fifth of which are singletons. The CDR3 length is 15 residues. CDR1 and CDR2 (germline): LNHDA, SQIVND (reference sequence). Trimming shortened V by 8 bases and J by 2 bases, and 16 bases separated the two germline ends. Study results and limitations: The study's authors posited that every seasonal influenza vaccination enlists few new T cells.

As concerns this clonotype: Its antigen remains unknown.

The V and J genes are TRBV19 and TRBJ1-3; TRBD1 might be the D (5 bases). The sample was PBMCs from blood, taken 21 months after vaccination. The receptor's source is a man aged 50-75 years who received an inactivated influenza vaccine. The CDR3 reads CASRQSGTAGNTIYF. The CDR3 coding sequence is TGTGCCAGTCGCCAATCCGGGACGGCTGGAAACACCATATATTTT. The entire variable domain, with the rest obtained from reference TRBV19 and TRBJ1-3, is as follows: DGGITQSPKYLFRKEGQNVTLSCEQNLNHDAMYWYRQDPGQGLRLIYYSQIVNDFQKGDIAEGYSVSREKKESFPLTVTSAQKNPTAFYLCASRQSGTAGNTIYFGEGSWLTVV.